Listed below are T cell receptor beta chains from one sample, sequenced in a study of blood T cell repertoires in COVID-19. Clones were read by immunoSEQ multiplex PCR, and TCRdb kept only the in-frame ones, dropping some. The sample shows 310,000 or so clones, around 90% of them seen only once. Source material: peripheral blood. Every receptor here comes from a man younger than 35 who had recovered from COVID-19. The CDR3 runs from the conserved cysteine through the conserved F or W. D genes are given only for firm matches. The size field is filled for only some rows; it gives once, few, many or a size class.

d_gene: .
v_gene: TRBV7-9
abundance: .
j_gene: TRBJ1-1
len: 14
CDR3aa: CASSLMDSNTEAFF
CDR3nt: TGTGCCAGCAGCTTAATGGACAGTAACACTGAAGCTTTCTTT

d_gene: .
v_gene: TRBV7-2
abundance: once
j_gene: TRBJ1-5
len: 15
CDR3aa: CASTVTGYGNQPQHF
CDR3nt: TGTGCCAGCACCGTAACAGGGTACGGCAATCAGCCCCAGCATTTT

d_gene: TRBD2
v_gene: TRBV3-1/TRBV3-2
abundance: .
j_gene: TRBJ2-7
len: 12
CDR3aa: CASSWGGYEQYF
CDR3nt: TGTGCCAGCAGCTGGGGGGGCTACGAGCAGTACTTC

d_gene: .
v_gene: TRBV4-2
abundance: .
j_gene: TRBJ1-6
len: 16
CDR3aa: CASSQDGTSKNSPLHF
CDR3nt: TGTGCCAGCAGCCAAGATGGGACATCCAAAAATTCACCCCTCCACTTT

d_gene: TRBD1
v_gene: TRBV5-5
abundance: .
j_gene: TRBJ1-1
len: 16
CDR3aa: CASSPKPDRGGTEAFF
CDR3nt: TGTGCCAGCAGCCCCAAACCGGACAGGGGAGGCACTGAAGCTTTCTTT

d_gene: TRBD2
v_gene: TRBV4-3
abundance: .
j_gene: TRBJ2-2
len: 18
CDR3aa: CASSQALGLAENTGELFF
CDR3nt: TGCGCCAGCAGCCAAGCCCTAGGACTAGCGGAGAACACCGGGGAGCTGTTTTTT

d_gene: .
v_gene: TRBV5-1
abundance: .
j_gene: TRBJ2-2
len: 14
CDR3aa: CASSGSSAWGELFF
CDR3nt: TGCGCCAGCAGCGGTTCTAGCGCGTGGGGGGAGCTGTTTTTT

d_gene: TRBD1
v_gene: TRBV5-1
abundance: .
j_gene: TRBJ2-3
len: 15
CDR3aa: CASSTGQGGTDTQYF
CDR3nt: TGCGCCAGCAGCACGGGACAGGGCGGCACAGATACGCAGTATTTT

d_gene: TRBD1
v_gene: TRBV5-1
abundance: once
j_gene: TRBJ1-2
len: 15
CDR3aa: CASSYWDRVGDGYTF
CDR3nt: TGCGCCAGCAGCTATTGGGACAGAGTTGGAGATGGCTACACCTTC

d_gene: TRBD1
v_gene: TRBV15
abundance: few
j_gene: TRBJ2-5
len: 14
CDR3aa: CATSRAGQQETQYF
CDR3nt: TGTGCCACCAGCAGAGCGGGACAGCAAGAGACCCAGTACTTC

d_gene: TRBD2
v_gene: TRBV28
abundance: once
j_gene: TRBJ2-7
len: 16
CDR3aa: CASSSPGLAGGYEQYF
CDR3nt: TGTGCCAGCAGTTCCCCAGGACTAGCGGGAGGGTACGAGCAGTACTTC

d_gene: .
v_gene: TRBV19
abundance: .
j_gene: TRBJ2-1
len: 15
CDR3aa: CASSNRDKTYNEQFF
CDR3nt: TGTGCCAGTAGTAACCGGGACAAGACCTACAATGAGCAGTTCTTC

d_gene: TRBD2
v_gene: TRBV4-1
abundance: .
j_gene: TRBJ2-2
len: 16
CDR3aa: CASSLEGAGFTGELFF
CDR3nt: TGCGCCAGCAGCCTGGAGGGAGCGGGATTTACCGGGGAGCTGTTTTTT

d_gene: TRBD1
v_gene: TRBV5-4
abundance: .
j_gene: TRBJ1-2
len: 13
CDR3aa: CASSRDRNYGYTF
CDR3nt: TGTGCCAGCAGCCGGGACAGGAACTATGGCTACACCTTC

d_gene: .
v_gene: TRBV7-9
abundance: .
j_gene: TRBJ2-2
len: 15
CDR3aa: CASSPGLLLSGELFF
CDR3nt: TGTGCCAGCAGCCCCGGACTCCTTCTGAGCGGGGAGCTGTTTTTT

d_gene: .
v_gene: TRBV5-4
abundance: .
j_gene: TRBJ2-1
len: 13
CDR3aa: CASSLSGPDEQFF
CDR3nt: TGTGCCAGCAGCTTGAGTGGGCCCGATGAGCAGTTCTTC

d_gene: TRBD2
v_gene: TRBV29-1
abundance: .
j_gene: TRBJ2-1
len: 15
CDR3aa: CSVEVVAGGYNEQFF
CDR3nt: TGCAGCGTTGAAGTAGTAGCGGGGGGGTACAATGAGCAGTTCTTC

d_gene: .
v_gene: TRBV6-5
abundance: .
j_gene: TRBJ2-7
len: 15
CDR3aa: CASSGLRVSSYEQYF
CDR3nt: TGTGCCAGCAGCGGGTTGCGAGTGAGCTCCTACGAGCAGTACTTC

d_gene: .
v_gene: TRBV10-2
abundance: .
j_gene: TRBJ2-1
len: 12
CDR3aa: CASTGLHNEQFF
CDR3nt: TGCGCCAGCACGGGACTCCACAATGAGCAGTTCTTC

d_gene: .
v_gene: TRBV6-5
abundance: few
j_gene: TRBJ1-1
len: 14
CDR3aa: CASSYGRLNTEAFF
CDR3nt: TGTGCCAGCAGTTACGGCAGGTTGAACACTGAAGCTTTCTTT

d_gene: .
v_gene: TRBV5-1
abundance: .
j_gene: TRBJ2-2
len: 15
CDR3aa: CASSYGTTNTGELFF
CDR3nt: TGCGCCAGCAGCTATGGGACAACGAACACCGGGGAGCTGTTTTTT

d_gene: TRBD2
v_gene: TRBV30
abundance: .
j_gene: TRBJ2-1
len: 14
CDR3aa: CAWEKSGSRHEQFF
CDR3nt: TGTGCCTGGGAAAAGAGCGGGAGCCGGCATGAGCAGTTCTTC

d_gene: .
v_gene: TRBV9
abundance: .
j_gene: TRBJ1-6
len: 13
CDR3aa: CASSVLYNSPLHF
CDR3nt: TGTGCCAGCAGCGTTCTGTATAATTCACCCCTCCACTTT

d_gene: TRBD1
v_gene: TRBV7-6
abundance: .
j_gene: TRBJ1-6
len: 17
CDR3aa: CASSSGQGSSYNSPLHF
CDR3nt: TGTGCCAGCAGCTCCGGACAGGGGAGCTCCTATAATTCACCCCTCCACTTT

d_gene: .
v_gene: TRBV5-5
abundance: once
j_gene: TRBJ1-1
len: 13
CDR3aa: CASSKTANTEAFF
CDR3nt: TGTGCCAGCAGCAAGACAGCGAACACTGAAGCTTTCTTT

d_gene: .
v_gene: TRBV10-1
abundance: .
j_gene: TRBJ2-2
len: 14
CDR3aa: CASSSETPTGELFF
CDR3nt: TGCGCCAGCAGCTCAGAAACCCCCACCGGGGAGCTGTTTTTT

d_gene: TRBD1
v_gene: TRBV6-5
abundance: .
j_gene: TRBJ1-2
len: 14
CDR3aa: CASHDLQGSFGYTF
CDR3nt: TGTGCCAGCCATGACCTACAGGGGTCGTTTGGCTACACCTTC

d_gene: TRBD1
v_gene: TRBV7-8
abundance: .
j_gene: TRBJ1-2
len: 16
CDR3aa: CASSSWGQGNNYGYTF
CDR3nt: TGTGCCAGCAGCTCTTGGGGACAGGGGAATAACTATGGCTACACCTTC

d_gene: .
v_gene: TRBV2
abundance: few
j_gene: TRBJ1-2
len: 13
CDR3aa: CASSRDKNYGYTF
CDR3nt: TGTGCCAGCAGCCGGGACAAGAACTATGGCTACACCTTC

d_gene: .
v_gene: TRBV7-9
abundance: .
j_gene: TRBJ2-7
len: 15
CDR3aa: CASSLSLRGAYEQYF
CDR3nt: TGTGCCAGCAGCTTGTCCTTGCGGGGTGCCTACGAGCAGTACTTC

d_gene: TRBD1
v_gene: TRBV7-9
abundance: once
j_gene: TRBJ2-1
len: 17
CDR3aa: CASSPIPPLDRDNEQFF
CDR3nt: TGTGCCAGCAGCCCCATTCCGCCTTTGGACAGGGACAATGAGCAGTTCTTC

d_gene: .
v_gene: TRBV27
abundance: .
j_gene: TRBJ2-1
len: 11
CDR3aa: CASSFGAEQFF
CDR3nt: TGTGCCAGCAGTTTTGGGGCCGAGCAGTTCTTC

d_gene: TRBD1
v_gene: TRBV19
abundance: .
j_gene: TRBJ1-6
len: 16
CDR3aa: CASSGHRGQGDSPLHF
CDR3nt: TGTGCCAGTAGTGGCCACCGGGGACAGGGCGATTCACCCCTCCACTTT

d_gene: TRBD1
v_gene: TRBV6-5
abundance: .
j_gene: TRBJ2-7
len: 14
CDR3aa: CASSFPGTGAEQYF
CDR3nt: TGTGCCAGCAGTTTCCCCGGGACAGGGGCCGAGCAGTACTTC

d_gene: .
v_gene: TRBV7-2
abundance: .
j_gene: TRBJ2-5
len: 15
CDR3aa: CASSLGLGAQETQYF
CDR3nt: TGTGCCAGCAGCTTAGGTTTGGGGGCGCAAGAGACCCAGTACTTC

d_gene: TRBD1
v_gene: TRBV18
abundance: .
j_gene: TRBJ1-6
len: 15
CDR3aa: CASSPDRVAYSALHF
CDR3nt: TGTGCCAGCTCACCAGACAGGGTTGCCTATTCAGCCCTCCACTTT

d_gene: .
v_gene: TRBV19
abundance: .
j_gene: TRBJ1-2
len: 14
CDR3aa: CASSMGPTNYGYTF
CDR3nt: TGTGCCAGTAGTATGGGGCCCACTAACTATGGCTACACCTTC

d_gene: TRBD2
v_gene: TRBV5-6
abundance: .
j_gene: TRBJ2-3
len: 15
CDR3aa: CASSPVAQAGDTQYF
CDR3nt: TGTGCCAGCAGCCCGGTGGCTCAAGCGGGGGATACGCAGTATTTT

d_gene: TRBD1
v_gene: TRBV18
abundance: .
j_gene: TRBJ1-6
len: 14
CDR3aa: CASSPTGEDSPLHF
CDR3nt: TGTGCCAGCTCACCAACAGGGGAGGATTCACCCCTCCACTTT